The text below deals with one T cell receptor beta chain. What it binds is not known. This sample stems from a study of T cell responses to AZD1222 COVID-19 vaccine. Study-wide findings and caveats: Baseline serostatus was positive in only six AZD1222 recipients.

Trimming took 2 bases from V and 5 from J, leaving 10 bases between them. This CDR3 region has 14 residues. Germline lookup yields CDR1 MNHNS and CDR2 SASEGT. Some clones are missing from TCRdb's copy, which holds only in-frame ones; the method was immunoSEQ multiplex PCR. In the table there are 200,000 or so clones, 88% of which are singletons. The chain is built from TRBV6-1 and TRBJ1-3; TRBD1 is a possible D gene (5 bases). Sequenced material: peripheral blood, taken on day 0 of AZD1222 vaccination. This clonotype originated in an adult in good health. The CDR3 nucleotides are TGTGCCAGCAGTGAACGGGAGGGGCGAAACACCATATATTTT. This sequence encodes CASSEREGRNTIYF.